These T cell receptor beta chains were read from a single sample in a study of shared clonotypes between healthy human individuals. Sequencing was performed with immunoSEQ multiplex PCR; in TCRdb, only in-frame clones are kept and a portion is missing. The table includes almost 700,000 clones, approximately 90% detected once. Sequences were obtained from naive CD8+ T cells sorted from blood. These receptors all come from a man aged 25-45 years in good health. The CDR3 runs from the conserved cysteine through the conserved F or W. D genes are given only for firm matches. The listing skips clone size in some rows; elsewhere it reads once, few, many or a size class.

D gene	clone size	V gene	J gene	CDR3 protein	CDR3 DNA
.	once	TRBV6-1	TRBJ2-3	CASSEVIVTDTQYF	TGTGCCAGCAGTGAAGTTATAGTAACAGATACGCAGTATTTT
.	.	TRBV25-1	TRBJ2-5	CASSEEAQYF	TGTGCCAGCAGTGAAGAGGCCCAGTACTTC
TRBD2	once	TRBV5-1	TRBJ2-1	CASSLARIGIRTSGSYNEQFF	TGCGCCAGCAGCTTGGCTAGAATCGGTATCCGGACTAGCGGTTCCTACAATGAGCAGTTCTTC
.	.	TRBV7-9	TRBJ2-7	CASSGEGFGYEQYF	TGTGCCAGCAGCGGAGAGGGTTTCGGCTACGAGCAGTACTTC
TRBD2	once	TRBV7-2	TRBJ2-7	CASSSSRGSGRASYEQYF	TGTGCCAGCAGCTCCTCCCGCGGAAGCGGGAGGGCCAGCTACGAGCAGTACTTC
.	.	TRBV27	TRBJ1-2	CATFQGRDGYTF	TGTGCCACTTTTCAGGGTCGTGATGGCTACACCTTC
.	.	TRBV2	TRBJ2-3	CARHGTSTDTQYF	TGTGCCCGACACGGAACTAGCACAGATACGCAGTATTTT
TRBD1	.	TRBV2	TRBJ1-5	CASRRTGLQPQHF	TGTGCCAGCAGGAGGACAGGGCTTCAGCCCCAGCATTTT
TRBD2	once	TRBV9	TRBJ2-5	CASSEGLAGVETQYF	TGTGCCAGCAGCGAGGGACTAGCGGGAGTCGAGACCCAGTACTTC
TRBD2	few	TRBV7-9	TRBJ2-1	CASSPLTGGDFF	TGTGCCAGCAGCCCGTTAACGGGAGGTGACTTCTTC
.	once	TRBV7-9	TRBJ2-7	CASSLAGSEQYF	TGTGCCAGCAGCTTAGCGGGGAGCGAGCAGTACTTC
TRBD1	.	TRBV28	TRBJ2-5	CASSPDRGQEETQYF	TGTGCCAGCAGTCCGGACAGGGGGCAGGAAGAGACCCAGTACTTC
.	.	TRBV11-2	TRBJ2-7	CASEAPSYEQYF	TGTGCCAGCGAGGCACCCTCCTACGAGCAGTACTTC
.	.	TRBV6-1	TRBJ2-7	CASMKQGGWAYEQYF	TGTGCCAGCATGAAACAGGGCGGGTGGGCCTACGAGCAGTACTTC
.	.	TRBV28	TRBJ1-5	CASSLEGSNQPQHF	TGTGCCAGCAGTTTAGAGGGTAGCAATCAGCCCCAGCATTTT
.	.	TRBV6-5	TRBJ2-5	CASSEGGTQYF	TGTGCCAGCAGCGAAGGGGGGACCCAGTACTTC
TRBD1	.	TRBV28	TRBJ2-7	CASSLPTGTGFNEQYF	TGTGCCAGCAGTTTGCCCACCGGGACAGGGTTCAACGAGCAGTACTTC